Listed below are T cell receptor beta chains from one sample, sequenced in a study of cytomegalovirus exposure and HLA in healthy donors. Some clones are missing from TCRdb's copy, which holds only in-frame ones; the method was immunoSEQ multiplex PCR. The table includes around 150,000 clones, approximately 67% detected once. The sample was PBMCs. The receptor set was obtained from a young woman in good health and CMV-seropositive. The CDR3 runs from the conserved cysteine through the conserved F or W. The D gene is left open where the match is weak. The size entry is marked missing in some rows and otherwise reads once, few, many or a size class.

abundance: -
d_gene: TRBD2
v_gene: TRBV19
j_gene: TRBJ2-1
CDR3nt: TGTGCCAGTAGTATTTTCTCTAGCGGGGATTACAATGAGCAGTTCTTC
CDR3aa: CASSIFSSGDYNEQFF

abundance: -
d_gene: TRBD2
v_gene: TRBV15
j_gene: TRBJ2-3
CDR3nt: TGTGCCACCAGCGTCGGGCGGGGGGCCTCCACAGATACGCAGTATTTT
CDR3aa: CATSVGRGASTDTQYF

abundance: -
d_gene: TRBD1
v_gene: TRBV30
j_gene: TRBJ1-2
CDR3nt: TGTGCCTGGAGTGGAAGGGGGCGTGTGGGTGGCTACACCTTC
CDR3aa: CAWSGRGRVGGYTF

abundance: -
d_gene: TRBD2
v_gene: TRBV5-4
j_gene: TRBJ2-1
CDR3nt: TGTGCCAGCAGCTTGGCTGGCGGGAGAGCAAATGAGCAGTTCTTC
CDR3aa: CASSLAGGRANEQFF

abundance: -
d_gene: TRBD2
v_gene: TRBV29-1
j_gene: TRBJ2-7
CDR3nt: TGCAGCGTTGATAGGGAATTGGGGGGGGGAAGGTACGAGCAGTACTTC
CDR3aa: CSVDRELGGGRYEQYF

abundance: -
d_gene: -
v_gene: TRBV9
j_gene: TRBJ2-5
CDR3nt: TGTGCCAGCAGCGCGGGGTGGGGGACTGGGGAGACCCAGTACTTC
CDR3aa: CASSAGWGTGETQYF

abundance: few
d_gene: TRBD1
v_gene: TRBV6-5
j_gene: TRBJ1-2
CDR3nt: TGTGCCAGCAGTTTTGAAACCTTCGGGACAGGGGACGGCTACACCTTC
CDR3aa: CASSFETFGTGDGYTF

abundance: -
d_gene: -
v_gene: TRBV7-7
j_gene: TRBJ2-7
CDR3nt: TGTGCTAGCAGCTTAGGACCAGGGCGTCACTACGAGCAGTACTTC
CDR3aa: CASSLGPGRHYEQYF

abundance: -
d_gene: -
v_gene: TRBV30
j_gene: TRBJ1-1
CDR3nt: TGTGCCTGGAGCCCGGGTCTTGAGTACACTGAAGCTTTCTTT
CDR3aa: CAWSPGLEYTEAFF

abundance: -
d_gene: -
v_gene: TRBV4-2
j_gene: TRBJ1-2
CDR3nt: TGTGCCAGCAGCCAAGATTCGACAAGGAAGTATGGCTACACCTTC
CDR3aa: CASSQDSTRKYGYTF

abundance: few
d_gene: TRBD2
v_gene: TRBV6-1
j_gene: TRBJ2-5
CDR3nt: TGTGCCAGCAGTGAACTAGCGGGGGGGCAAGAGACCCAGTACTTC
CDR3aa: CASSELAGGQETQYF

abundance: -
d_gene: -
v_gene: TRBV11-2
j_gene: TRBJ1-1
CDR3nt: TGTGCCAGCAGTCAGATTAGAGGGAAAGGGGAAGCTTTCTTT
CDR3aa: CASSQIRGKGEAFF

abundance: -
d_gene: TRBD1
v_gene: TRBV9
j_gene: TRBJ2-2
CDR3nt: TGTGCCAGCAGCGTAGACGACAGGGGGCGGAACACCGGGGAGCTGTTTTTT
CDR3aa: CASSVDDRGRNTGELFF

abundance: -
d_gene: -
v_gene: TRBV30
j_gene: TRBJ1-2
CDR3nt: TGTGCCTGGAGTTCCCCAGGGTTAGGCTACACCTTC
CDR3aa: CAWSSPGLGYTF

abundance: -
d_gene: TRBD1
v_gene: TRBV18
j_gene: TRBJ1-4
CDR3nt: TGTGCCAGCTCGCCGGACAGGGGGCATGAAAAACTGTTTTTT
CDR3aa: CASSPDRGHEKLFF

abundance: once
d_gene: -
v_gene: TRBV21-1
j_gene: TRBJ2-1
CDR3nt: TGTGCCAGCAGCAAGGGGACTAGCAGTTACAATGAGCAGTTCTTC
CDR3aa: CASSKGTSSYNEQFF

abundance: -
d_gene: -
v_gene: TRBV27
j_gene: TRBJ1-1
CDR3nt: TGTGCCAGCAGTTTTCAGGGCACTGAAGCTTTCTTT
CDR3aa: CASSFQGTEAFF

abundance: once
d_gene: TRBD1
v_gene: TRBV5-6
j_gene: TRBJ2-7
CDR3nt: TGTGCCAGCAGCTTAGGCTGGGGGACAGGCTACGAGCAGTACTTC
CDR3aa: CASSLGWGTGYEQYF

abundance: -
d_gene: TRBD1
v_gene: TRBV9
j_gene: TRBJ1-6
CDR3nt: TGTGCCAGCAGCGTAGGACAGGGGGACTCACCCCTCCACTTT
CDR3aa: CASSVGQGDSPLHF

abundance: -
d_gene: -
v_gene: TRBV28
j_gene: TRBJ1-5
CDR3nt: TGTGCCAGCAGCGGGTTCCAGCCCCAGCATTTT
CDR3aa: CASSGFQPQHF

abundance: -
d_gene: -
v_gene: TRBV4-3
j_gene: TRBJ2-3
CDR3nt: TGCGCCAGCAGCCAAAGCAGGGTTAACCCAGATACGCAGTATTTT
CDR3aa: CASSQSRVNPDTQYF

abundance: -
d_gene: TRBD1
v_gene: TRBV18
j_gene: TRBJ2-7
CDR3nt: TGTGCCAGCTCCCCGGGACAGGGGGATAGGGATCAAGGGCAGTACTTC
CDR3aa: CASSPGQGDRDQGQYF

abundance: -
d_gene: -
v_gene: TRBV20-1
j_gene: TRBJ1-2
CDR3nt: TGCAGTGCCACCACAGGGTATGGCTACACCTTC
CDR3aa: CSATTGYGYTF

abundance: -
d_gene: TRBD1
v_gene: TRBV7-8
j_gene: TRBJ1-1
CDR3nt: TGTGCCAGCAGCTTATTAGGGGGCGGAGGGACTGAAGCTTTCTTT
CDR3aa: CASSLLGGGGTEAFF

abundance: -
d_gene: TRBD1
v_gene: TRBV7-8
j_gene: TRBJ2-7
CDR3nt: TGTGCCAGCAGCTTAGCCCGTGGACAGGGGGCTTACGAGCAGTACTTC
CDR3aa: CASSLARGQGAYEQYF

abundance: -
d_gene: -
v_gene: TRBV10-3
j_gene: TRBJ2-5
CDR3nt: TGTGCCATCCGAAGAGATGGACTAGAAACAGGGATGGGGGAGCAGTACTTC
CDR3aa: CAIRRDGLETGMGEQYF

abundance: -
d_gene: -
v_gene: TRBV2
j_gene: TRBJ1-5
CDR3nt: TGTGCCAGCACTTGGACAGGCAATCAGCCCCAGCATTTT
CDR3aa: CASTWTGNQPQHF

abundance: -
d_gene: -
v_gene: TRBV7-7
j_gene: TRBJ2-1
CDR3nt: TGTGCTAGCAGCGAAGCGAGGAGCTCCTACAATGAGCAGTTCTTC
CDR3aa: CASSEARSSYNEQFF

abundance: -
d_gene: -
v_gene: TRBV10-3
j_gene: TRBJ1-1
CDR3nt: TGTGCCATCAGTGAGTCTGCACAATCAAACACTGAAGCTTTCTTT
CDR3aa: CAISESAQSNTEAFF

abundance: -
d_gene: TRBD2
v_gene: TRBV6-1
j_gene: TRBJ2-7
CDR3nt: TGTGCCAGCACAGCGGGACCCGCCTACGAGCAGTACTTC
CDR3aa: CASTAGPAYEQYF

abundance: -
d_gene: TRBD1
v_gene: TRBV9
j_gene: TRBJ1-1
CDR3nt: TGTGCCAGCAGCGGCCGACAGGGAAACACTGAAGCTTTCTTT
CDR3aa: CASSGRQGNTEAFF

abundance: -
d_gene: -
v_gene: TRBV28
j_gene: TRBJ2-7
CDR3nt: TGTGCCAGCAGTTTACATGGAGACCTGGGGGGGCAAGCCTACGAGCAGTACTTC
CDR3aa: CASSLHGDLGGQAYEQYF

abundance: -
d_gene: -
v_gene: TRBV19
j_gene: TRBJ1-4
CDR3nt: TGTGCCAGTAGTCCGCGTACAACTAATGAAAAACTGTTTTTT
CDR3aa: CASSPRTTNEKLFF

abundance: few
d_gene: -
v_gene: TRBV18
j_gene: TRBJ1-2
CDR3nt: TGTGCCAGCTCACCTGCAGGGGATGGCTACACCTTC
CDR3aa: CASSPAGDGYTF

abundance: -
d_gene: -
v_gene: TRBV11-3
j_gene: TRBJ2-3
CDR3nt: TGTGCCAGCTCCCCTGGGGCAGGTTGGACAGATACGCAGTATTTT
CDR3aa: CASSPGAGWTDTQYF

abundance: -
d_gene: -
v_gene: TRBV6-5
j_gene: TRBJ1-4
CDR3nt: TGTGCCAGCAGTTACCGGGGGGGTAATGAAAAACTGTTTTTT
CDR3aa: CASSYRGGNEKLFF

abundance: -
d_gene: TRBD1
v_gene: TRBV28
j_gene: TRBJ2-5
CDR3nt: TGTGCCAGCAGAGAGAACAGGGGGCTGGAGGTCGAGACCCAGTACTTC
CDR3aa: CASRENRGLEVETQYF

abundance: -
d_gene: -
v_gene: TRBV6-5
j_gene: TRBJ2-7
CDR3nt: TGTGCCAGCGGGTATAGTTACGGGAACTACGAGCAGTACTTC
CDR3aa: CASGYSYGNYEQYF

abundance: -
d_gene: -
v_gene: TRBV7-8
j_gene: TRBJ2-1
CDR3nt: TGTGCCAGCAGCTTGCTGGCGGGAGAGGGGGAAAATGAGCAGTTCTTC
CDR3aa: CASSLLAGEGENEQFF

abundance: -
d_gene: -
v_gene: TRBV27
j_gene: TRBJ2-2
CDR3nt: TGTGCCAGCAGTTTTTCTAACACCGGGGAGCTGTTTTTT
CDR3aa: CASSFSNTGELFF

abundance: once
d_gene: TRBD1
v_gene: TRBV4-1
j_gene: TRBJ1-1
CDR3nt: TGCGCCAGCAGCTACCGGGACAGACGGAACACTGAAGCTTTCTTT
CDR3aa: CASSYRDRRNTEAFF

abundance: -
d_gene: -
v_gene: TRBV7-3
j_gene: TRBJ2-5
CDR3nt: TGTGCCAGCAGCCAAAACGGCGGGAAAGAGACCCAGTACTTC
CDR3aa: CASSQNGGKETQYF

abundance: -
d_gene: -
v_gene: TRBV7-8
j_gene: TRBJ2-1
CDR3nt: TGTGCCAGCAGCTTAGGGGGGTCGGGAGCAAGCTACAATGAGCAGTTCTTC
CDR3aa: CASSLGGSGASYNEQFF

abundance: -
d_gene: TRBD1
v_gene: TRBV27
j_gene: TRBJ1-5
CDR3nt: TGTGCCAGCAGTCGAAACCACCCAGGGGGCGCGGCGAATCAGCCCCAGCATTTT
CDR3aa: CASSRNHPGGAANQPQHF

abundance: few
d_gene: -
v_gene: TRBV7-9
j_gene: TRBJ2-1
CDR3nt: TGTGCCAGCAGCTTAGCCTCCGGGGTCTACAATGAGCAGTTCTTC
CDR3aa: CASSLASGVYNEQFF

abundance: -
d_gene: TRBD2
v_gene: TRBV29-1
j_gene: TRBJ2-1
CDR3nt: TGCAGCGTTGAACTAGCGGGGGGGCCGAATGAGCAGTTCTTC
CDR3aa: CSVELAGGPNEQFF

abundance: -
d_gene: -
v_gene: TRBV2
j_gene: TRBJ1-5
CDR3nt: TGTGCCAGCAGCGACAGGTCTTGGGTGGTTCAGCCCCAGCATTTT
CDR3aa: CASSDRSWVVQPQHF

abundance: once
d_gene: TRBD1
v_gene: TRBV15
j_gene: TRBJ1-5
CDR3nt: TGTGCCACCAGCACACCCGACAGGGGAAGCAATCAGCCCCAGCATTTT
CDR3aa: CATSTPDRGSNQPQHF

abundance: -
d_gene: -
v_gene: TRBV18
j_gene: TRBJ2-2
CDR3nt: TGTGCCAGCTCACCCAACCTAGCCTCCGGGGAGCTGTTTTTT
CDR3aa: CASSPNLASGELFF

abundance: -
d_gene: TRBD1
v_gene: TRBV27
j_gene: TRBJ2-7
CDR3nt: TGTGCCAGCAGTCGTCGGGTCCCCAGCGGGACAGGGACTCACGAGCAGTACTTC
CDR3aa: CASSRRVPSGTGTHEQYF

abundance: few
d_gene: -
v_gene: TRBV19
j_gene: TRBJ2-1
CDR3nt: TGTGCCAGTAGTATCACTAGCATGTCCTACAATGAGCAGTTCTTC
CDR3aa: CASSITSMSYNEQFF

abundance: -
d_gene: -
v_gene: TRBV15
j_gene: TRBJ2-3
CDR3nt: TGTGCCACCAGCAGAGAAGCGCGTCGCACAGATACGCAGTATTTT
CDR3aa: CATSREARRTDTQYF

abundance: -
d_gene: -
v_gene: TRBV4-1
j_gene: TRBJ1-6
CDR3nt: TGCGCCAGCAGCCAATACGGTAGCAGCTCCTATAATTCACCCCTCCACTTT
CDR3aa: CASSQYGSSSYNSPLHF

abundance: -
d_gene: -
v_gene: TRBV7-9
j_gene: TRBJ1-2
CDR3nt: TGTGCCAGCAGCTCCCGAGGGACTCCGGGTCCTACTAACTATGGCTACACCTTC
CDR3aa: CASSSRGTPGPTNYGYTF